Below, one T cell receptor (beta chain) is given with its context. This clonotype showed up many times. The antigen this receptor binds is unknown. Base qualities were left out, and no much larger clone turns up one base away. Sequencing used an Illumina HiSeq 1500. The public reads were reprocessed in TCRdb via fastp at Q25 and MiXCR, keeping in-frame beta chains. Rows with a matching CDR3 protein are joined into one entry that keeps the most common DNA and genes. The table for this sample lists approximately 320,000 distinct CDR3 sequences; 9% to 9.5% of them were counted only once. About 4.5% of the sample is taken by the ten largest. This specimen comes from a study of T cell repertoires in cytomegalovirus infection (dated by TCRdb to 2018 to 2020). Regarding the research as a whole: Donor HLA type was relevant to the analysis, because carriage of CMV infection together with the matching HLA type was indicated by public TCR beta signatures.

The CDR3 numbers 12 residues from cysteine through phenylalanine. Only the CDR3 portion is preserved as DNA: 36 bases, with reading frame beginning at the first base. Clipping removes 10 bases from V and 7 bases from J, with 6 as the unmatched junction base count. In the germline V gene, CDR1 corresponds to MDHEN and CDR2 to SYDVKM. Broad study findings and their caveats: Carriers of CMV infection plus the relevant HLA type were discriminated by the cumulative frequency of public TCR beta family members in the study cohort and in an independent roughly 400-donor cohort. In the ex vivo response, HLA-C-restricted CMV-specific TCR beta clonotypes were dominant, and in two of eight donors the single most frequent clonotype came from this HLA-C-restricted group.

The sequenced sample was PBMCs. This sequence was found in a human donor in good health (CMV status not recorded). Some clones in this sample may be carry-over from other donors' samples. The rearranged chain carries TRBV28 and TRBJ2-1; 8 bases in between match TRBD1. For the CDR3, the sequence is CAINQGANEQFF. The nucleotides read TGTGCCATCAATCAGGGGGCTAATGAGCAGTTCTTC.